This T cell receptor beta chain originates from a study of cytomegalovirus exposure and HLA in healthy donors. In its sample, this clone was seen a few times. In the PCR, 60 Vbeta and 13 Jbeta primers were used. Here immunoSEQ multiplex PCR was the method, and the copy in TCRdb shows in-frame clones only, minus some. The sample lists tens of thousands of clones; roughly 78% were seen once. Material for sequencing was PBMCs. This clonotype originated in a male donor in good health and CMV-seropositive.

CDR3 DNA sequence: TGTGCCAGCAGCCAAACGGGACAGATCTACGAGCAGTACTTC. Translation: CASSQTGQIYEQYF. The chain uses TRBV7-9 and TRBJ2-7, with 7 bases lining up with TRBD1. CDR3 size: 14 residues. V lost 5 bases to trimming and J lost 3 bases; unmatched junction nucleotides: 7. Germline lookup yields CDR1 SEHNR and CDR2 FQNEAQ (reference sequence). The whole variable domain, filled in from reference TRBV7-9 and TRBJ2-7, reads DTGVSQNPRHKITKRGQNVTFRCDPISEHNRLYWYRQTLGQGPEFLTYFQNEAQLEKSRLLSDRFSAERPKGSFSTLEIQRTEQGDSAMYLCASSQTGQIYEQYFGPGTRLTVT.